A selection of T cell receptor beta chains follows, all from one sample in a study of T cell responses to AZD1222 COVID-19 vaccine. TCRdb keeps only in-frame clones here, not all; method: immunoSEQ multiplex PCR. The sample holds roughly 150,000 clones, around 93% seen once. The specimen was peripheral blood, collected on day 0 of AZD1222 vaccination. These receptors all stem from an adult in good health. Each CDR3 is given with its conserved first and last residue. D genes are given only for firm matches.

J | length | D | V | CDR3 | DNA
TRBJ2-3 | 13 | . | TRBV4-2 | CASSQEARDTQYF | TGTGCCAGCAGCCAGGAGGCCCGAGATACGCAGTATTTT
TRBJ1-1 | 13 | . | TRBV28 | CASSLSLEAEAFF | TGTGCCAGCAGTTTAAGCCTAGAGGCTGAAGCTTTCTTT
TRBJ2-7 | 13 | . | TRBV5-1 | CASSFPGTYEQYF | TGCGCCAGCAGCTTTCCAGGGACCTACGAGCAGTACTTC
TRBJ2-2 | 14 | TRBD2 | TRBV5-4 | CASRGRAGTGELFF | TGTGCCAGCAGGGGGAGGGCAGGGACCGGGGAGCTGTTTTTT
TRBJ1-2 | 16 | TRBD1 | TRBV3-1/TRBV3-2 | CASSQTTGVFNYGYTF | TGTGCCAGCAGCCAAACCACAGGGGTCTTCAACTATGGCTACACCTTC
TRBJ1-2 | 11 | . | TRBV20-1 | CSAFDADGYTF | TGCAGTGCCTTTGACGCAGATGGCTACACCTTC
TRBJ1-5 | 15 | TRBD1 | TRBV7-9 | CASSLQGVGNQPQHF | TGTGCCAGCAGCCTCCAGGGGGTGGGCAATCAGCCCCAGCATTTT
TRBJ1-2 | 13 | . | TRBV5-6 | CASSRDNLYGYTF | TGTGCCAGCAGCCGGGACAACCTCTATGGCTACACCTTC
TRBJ2-1 | 18 | . | TRBV28 | CASSSTNGQISSYNEQFF | TGTGCCAGCAGTTCAACCAACGGACAGATAAGCTCCTACAATGAGCAGTTCTTC
TRBJ1-1 | 16 | . | TRBV7-6 | CASSPAGTMSNTEAFF | TGTGCCAGCAGCCCGGCGGGGACCATGTCGAACACTGAAGCTTTCTTT